This T cell receptor (beta chain) originates from a study of identifying expanded T cells in peripheral blood. This clone is a singleton in its sample. Sequencing was performed with immunoSEQ multiplex PCR; in TCRdb, only in-frame clones are kept and a portion is missing. The repertoire has 75,000 to 100,000 clones, approximately 90% of them found once; the top ten carry around 2.7%. No infections or other immune events were documented during collection. This sequence originates from a person aged 18 to 70 in good health. The specimen sequenced was blood.

The CDR3 DNA reads as TGTGCCAGCAGCTTATCTAGTTCTTCCTACAATGAGCAGTTCTTC. It encodes CASSLSSSSYNEQFF. The J gene is TRBJ2-1, the V gene TRBV7-2; D is uncertain. From germline, CDR1 is SGHTA and CDR2 FQGNSA. The CDR3 is 15 amino acids. The ends were cut back, 2 bases at V and 1 base at J, with 9 bases in the middle. The complete variable domain, with remaining parts taken from reference TRBV7-2 and TRBJ2-1, reads GAGVSQSPSNKVTEKGKDVELRCDPISGHTALYWYRQSLGQGLEFLIYFQGNSAPDKSGLPSDRFSAERTGGSVSTLTIQRTQQEDSAVYLCASSLSSSSYNEQFFGPGTRLTVL.